These 30 T cell receptor beta chains were all obtained from the same sample, sequenced in a study of early T cells in non-severe SARS-CoV-2 infection. TCRdb ran MiXCR on the 5' RACE reads and lists one entry per CDR3 protein. This table has about 81,000 distinct CDR3 sequences, roughly 6% appearing once. Sequencing was performed on whole blood. Receptors originate from an adult who was a healthcare worker with PCR-confirmed SARS-CoV-2 infection or an uninfected control (not recorded which).

This clonotype appeared many times. V and J are TRBV9 and TRBJ2-5; possibly TRBD1 for D (6 bases). Germline loops: CDR1 SGDLS, CDR2 YYNGEE. The V gene lost 3 bases and the J gene lost 5 bases, with 14 bases spanning the gap. This CDR3 spans 14 amino acids. Here the CDR3 DNA reads TGTGCCAGCAGCGCCCTAACAGGGAGCGAGACCCAGTACTTC. Its protein is CASSALTGSETQYF.

Worth noting for this clonotype: A single base separates this from a much larger clone, so it may be a read error. The chain joins TRBV6-2 or TRBV6-3 to TRBJ1-6; D unresolved. CDR1 MNHEY and CDR2 SVGEGT come from the germline V gene. The length of the CDR3 is 13 residues. The CDR3, as DNA: TGTGACAGCGCCAGAGACGGTAATTCACCCCTCCACTTT. Amino acid sequence: CDSARDGNSPLHF.

This clonotype has ten or more counts. The gene calls are TRBV20-1 and TRBJ2-1; D perhaps matches TRBD1 (5 bases). Germline V CDR1 and CDR2: DFQATT, SNEGSKA (reference sequence). The germline V and J ends were trimmed by 3 bases and 7 bases, with 10 bases remaining between them. The CDR3 sequence is 12 residues long. For the CDR3, the DNA is TGCAGTGCTAGGCCCGACAGAAATGAGCAGTTCTTC. It specifies CSARPDRNEQFF.

This clonotype came up a few times. This sequence joins TRBV6-2 or TRBV6-3 and TRBJ2-3; no firm D call. The CDR3 totals 14 residues. Trimming shortened V by 0 bases and J by 4 bases, and 8 bases separated the two germline ends. Germline loops: CDR1 MNHEY, CDR2 SVGEGT. The CDR3 reads CASSYSSWADTQYF. CDR3 nucleotides: TGTGCCAGCAGTTACTCTAGTTGGGCAGATACGCAGTATTTT.

Many counts were recorded for this clonotype. This chain joins TRBV20-1 and TRBJ1-6, with 8 bases fitting TRBD1. CDR3 size: 17 residues. CDR1 and CDR2 (germline): DFQATT, SNEGSKA (reference sequence). With 0 bases clipped from V and 8 bases from J, the junction kept 12 bases outside the gene matches. Here the CDR3 DNA reads TGCAGTGCTAGAGACCAGCCTAGGACAGGGAGATATTCACCCCTCCACTTT. Its protein product is CSARDQPRTGRYSPLHF.

The V and J genes are TRBV6-6 and TRBJ1-3; no clear D gene. Trimming pared 0 bases from V and 2 bases from J, leaving 8 bases between. This CDR3 spans 15 amino acids. The V gene's germline CDR1 is MNHNY and CDR2 SVGAGI (reference sequence). CDR3 sequence (DNA): TGTGCCAGCAGTTACTCCCTGGCAGCTGGAAACACCATATATTTT. Amino acids: CASSYSLAAGNTIYF.

This clonotype occurred a few times. V and J are TRBV9 and TRBJ2-3; tentative D call: TRBD2 (5 bases). Trimming removed 0 bases at V and 1 base at J, with 12 bases between. The germline CDR1 and CDR2 sequences are SGDLS and YYNGEE. The length of the CDR3 is 16 residues. The CDR3 loop reads CASSVGLGEGTDTQYF. CDR3 in DNA: TGTGCCAGCAGCGTAGGACTCGGGGAAGGCACAGATACGCAGTATTTT.

The chain combines TRBV7-2 with TRBJ2-7; 7 nucleotides match TRBD2. Losses at the gene ends were 5 bases for V and 4 bases for J; bases not matched to a gene: 11. This CDR3 has 15 residues. CDR1 and CDR2 from the germline V gene are SGHTA and FQGNSA. CDR3 in amino acids: CASSQVGLGEYEQYF. CDR3 nucleotides: TGTGCCAGCAGCCAAGTCGGACTAGGAGAGTACGAGCAGTACTTC.

This sequence joins TRBV10-1 and TRBJ1-1; D unresolved. In germline, CDR1 is WNHNN, CDR2 SYGVQD (reference sequence). The V end was cut by 4 bases, the J end by 1 base, with 10 bases between. This CDR3 region has 14 residues. DNA of the CDR3: TGCGCCAGCAGTGCTTCCCGCAGGAACACTGAAGCTTTCTTT. Translating gives CASSASRRNTEAFF.

This clonotype was found many times. CDR3 coding DNA: TGTGCCAGCAGGCAAAGCCCCAGGGGGAGCTCCTACGAGCAGTACTTC. Translated: CASRQSPRGSSYEQYF. The genes are TRBV6-2 or TRBV6-3 and TRBJ2-7; 7 nucleotides line up with TRBD1. Germline CDR1 MNHEY, CDR2 SVGEGT. This CDR3 comprises 16 residues. V shed 6 bases and J 0 bases; nucleotides not matched to a gene: 11.

The gene calls are TRBV19 and TRBJ2-7, with 8 bases identical to TRBD1. The V segment lost 8 bases and the J segment 3 bases; nucleotides outside the gene matches: 9. This CDR3 has 14 amino acids. Per germline, CDR1 LNHDA and CDR2 SQIVND (reference sequence). The DNA for the CDR3 is TGTGCCAGTGCCGGGACAGGCGGGGTCTACGAGCAGTACTTC. Translated: CASAGTGGVYEQYF.

This clonotype was counted at least ten times. V usage is TRBV3-1 and J usage is TRBJ1-6, with D uncertain. This CDR3 has 14 residues. Germline CDR1 is LGHDT and CDR2 is YNNKEL (reference sequence). Trimming took 4 bases from V and 4 from J, leaving 8 bases between them. CDR3 protein: CASSPQRYNSPLHF. The CDR3 coding sequence is TGTGCCAGCAGCCCCCAAAGGTATAATTCACCCCTCCACTTT.

The chain combines TRBV7-2 with TRBJ1-5; 10 nucleotides align to TRBD1. V lost 0 bases and J lost 4; bases outside the gene matches: 3. Germline V CDR1 and CDR2: SGHTA, FQGNSA. The CDR3 runs 16 residues. The DNA of the CDR3 is TGTGCCAGCAGCTTAGCAGGACAGGGGGGGAATCAGCCCCAGCATTTT. Amino acids: CASSLAGQGGNQPQHF.

J is TRBJ2-1 and V is TRBV29-1; 8 nucleotides agree with TRBD2. The CDR3 extends over 15 amino acids. Germline V gene lookup returns CDR1 SQVTM and CDR2 ANQGSEA. With 7 bases clipped from V and 0 bases from J, the junction kept 8 bases outside the gene matches. CDR3 loop: CSASLAGPSYNEQFF. The DNA for the CDR3 is TGCAGCGCCTCTCTAGCGGGTCCCTCCTACAATGAGCAGTTCTTC.

This clonotype was seen ten or more times. The J gene is TRBJ2-5, the V gene TRBV29-1; 7 bases agree with TRBD1. Germline CDR1 reads SQVTM; CDR2 reads ANQGSEA. The CDR3 covers 12 residues. J gave up 5 bases and V 6 bases, and 6 bases lay outside the gene matches. The CDR3 region has the DNA TGCAGCGTCACAGGGGTCGGGGAGACCCAGTACTTC. As protein: CSVTGVGETQYF.

There are a few counts of this clonotype. The V gene is TRBV6-2 or TRBV6-3, the J gene TRBJ1-2; a possible D gene is TRBD1 (6 bases). This CDR3 contains 14 residues. The germline gives CDR1 MNHEY, CDR2 SVGEGT. V lost 8 bases, J lost 8 bases, and 21 bases lay in between. The CDR3 protein is CASYAGGRAGGYTF. In DNA form, the CDR3 reads TGTGCCAGCTACGCCGGGGGGCGTGCCGGGGGCTACACCTTC.

This clonotype is labeled as medium-sized. The chain recombines TRBV10-3 with TRBJ2-7; D is possibly TRBD1 or TRBD2 (6 bases each). The germline V gene has CDR1 ENHRY and CDR2 SYGVKD. The CDR3 consists of 13 residues. V dropped 8 bases and J dropped 4 bases, with 15 bases sitting between them. The CDR3 region is CAISGRGHYEQYF. The CDR3 nucleotides read TGTGCCATCTCAGGCCGGGGGCATTACGAGCAGTACTTC.

This clonotype was picked up a small number of times. This chain joins TRBV7-9 and TRBJ2-3; D is ambiguous. The CDR3 is made up of 15 amino acids. Germline V gene lookup returns CDR1 SEHNR and CDR2 FQNEAQ (reference sequence). V lost 4 bases and J lost 6, with 17 bases in between. CDR3 loop: CASSSRMQAADTQYF. The CDR3 DNA is TGTGCCAGCAGCTCGAGGATGCAGGCAGCGGATACGCAGTATTTT.

Many counts were recorded for this clonotype. The chain has TRBV5-6 and TRBJ2-5, with 7 bases that match TRBD2. CDR3 length equals 15 residues. Germline V gene sequence: CDR1 SGHDT, CDR2 YYEEEE. V lost 4 bases to trimming and J lost 4 bases; unmatched junction nucleotides: 10. CDR3 nucleotides: TGTGCCAGCAGCCACACCGGGACTAAGCGAGAGACCCAGTACTTC. It encodes CASSHTGTKRETQYF.

This clonotype was recorded at least ten times. J is TRBJ2-1 and V is TRBV7-8, with D perhaps matching TRBD2 (6 bases). The ends were cut back, 3 bases at V and 3 bases at J, with 12 bases in the middle. The CDR3 is 15 amino acids. Germline V gene sequence: CDR1 SGHVS, CDR2 FQNEAQ. The CDR3 here is CASSFRGGIYNEQFF. CDR3 sequence (DNA): TGTGCCAGCAGCTTCCGTGGGGGGATCTACAATGAGCAGTTCTTC.

This clonotype was seen ten or more times. This rearrangement joins TRBV7-9 to TRBJ1-3; no clear D. The CDR3 is 16 residues long. The germline CDR1 and CDR2 sequences are SEHNR and FQNEAQ (reference sequence). Trimming left V 0 bases short and J 0 bases short, with 9 bases between. CDR3 in amino acids: CASSLAPKDSGNTIYF. The CDR3 DNA is TGTGCCAGCAGCTTAGCGCCAAAGGACTCTGGAAACACCATATATTTT.

This clonotype occurred a few times. CDR3 in amino acids: CASSYRQGYNEQFF. CDR3 nucleotides: TGTGCCAGCAGCTACCGACAGGGCTACAATGAGCAGTTCTTC. The rearrangement joins TRBV7-2 to TRBJ2-1; 7 bases are a match to TRBD1. Losses at the gene ends were 4 bases for V and 3 bases for J; bases not matched to a gene: 3. The CDR3 contains 14 residues. The germline CDR1 and CDR2 sequences are SGHTA and FQGNSA.

This clonotype occurred a few times. The chain combines TRBV12-3 or TRBV12-4 with TRBJ2-7; D may match TRBD1 or TRBD2 (5 bases each). V gave up 2 bases and J gave up 2 bases, with 10 bases separating them. The CDR3 spans 14 residues. CDR3 DNA: TGTGCCAGCAGTTTATATCAGGGACCCTACGAGCAGTACTTC. Its translation: CASSLYQGPYEQYF.

This clonotype has at least ten counts. The V gene is TRBV12-3 or TRBV12-4, the J gene TRBJ2-1; D ambiguous. CDR3 length: 10 amino acids. V gave up 5 bases and J gave up 9 bases, with 5 bases separating them. This CDR3 is CASSLIEQFF. CDR3 sequence (DNA): TGTGCCAGCAGTCTCATTGAGCAGTTCTTC.

This clonotype was counted many times. The V call is TRBV3-1, the J call TRBJ2-1, with D unresolved. The CDR3 spans 14 residues. Trimming removed 6 bases at V and 2 bases at J, with 11 bases between. CDR1 is LGHDT and CDR2 is YNNKEL in the germline V gene (reference sequence). The CDR3 protein is CASSLGSTYNEQFF. Here the CDR3 DNA reads TGTGCCAGCAGTCTGGGGTCTACCTACAATGAGCAGTTCTTC.

This clonotype was picked up many times. The V and J genes are TRBV7-6 and TRBJ2-3; no reliable D call. The V gene lost 4 bases and the J gene lost 6 bases, with 8 bases spanning the gap. The CDR3 loop spans 12 amino acids. CDR1 is SGHVS and CDR2 is FNYEAQ in the germline V gene. The CDR3 here is CASSSLLDTQYF. CDR3 DNA: TGTGCCAGCAGCTCCCTTCTCGATACGCAGTATTTT.

This clonotype was counted at least ten times. The chain links TRBV21-1 to TRBJ2-4; TRBD1, the table's D call, lacks a check against the DNA. TRBV21-1 is recorded as a pseudogene. There are 17 residues in the CDR3. CDR3 DNA sequence: TGTGCCAGCAGCAAACAGGAGATGACAGGGGCCAAAAACATTCAGTACTTC. This gives the protein CASSKQEMTGAKNIQYF.

This clonotype was seen ten or more times. V gene TRBV7-9 combines with J gene TRBJ2-2, with D possibly matching TRBD2 (5 bases). Deletions cut 2 bases from V and 3 bases from J, with 16 bases between. This CDR3 comprises 17 residues. Germline assignment: CDR1 SEHNR and CDR2 FQNEAQ (reference sequence). The CDR3 region has the DNA TGTGCCAGCAGCTTACAGTCGGGGTCCCAGTACACCGGGGAGCTGTTTTTT. Its protein is CASSLQSGSQYTGELFF.

This chain uses TRBV29-1 with TRBJ2-4; D is ambiguous. This CDR3 has 11 amino acids. V lost 4 bases and J lost 3, with 4 bases in between. Germline assignment: CDR1 SQVTM and CDR2 ANQGSEA. CDR3 region: CSVVHKNIQYF. Here the CDR3 DNA reads TGCAGCGTTGTACACAAAAACATTCAGTACTTC.

In this sample, this clonotype turned up a few times. V usage is TRBV6-5 and J usage is TRBJ2-4; unclear D gene. The V gene's germline CDR1 is MNHEY and CDR2 SVGAGI. The CDR3 spans 14 residues. V lost 6 bases and J lost 8, with 17 bases in between. The CDR3 loop reads CASRPGFGSDIQYF. CDR3 nucleotide sequence: TGTGCCAGCAGGCCCGGCTTCGGTAGTGACATTCAGTACTTC.